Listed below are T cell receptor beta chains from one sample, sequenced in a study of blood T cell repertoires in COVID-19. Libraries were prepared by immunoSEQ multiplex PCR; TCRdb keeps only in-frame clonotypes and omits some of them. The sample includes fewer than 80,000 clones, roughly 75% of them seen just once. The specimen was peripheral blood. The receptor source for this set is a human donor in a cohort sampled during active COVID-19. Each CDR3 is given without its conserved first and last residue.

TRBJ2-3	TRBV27	ASSKTGRANTDTQY
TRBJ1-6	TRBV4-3	ASSQESEFSPLH
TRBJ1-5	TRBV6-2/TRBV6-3	ASSGFGQGANQPQH
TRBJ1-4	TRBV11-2	ASSLQGTTNEKLF
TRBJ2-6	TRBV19	ASSARRGYGANVLT
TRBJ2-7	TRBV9	ASSPIPQGPLEQY
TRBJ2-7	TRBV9	ASSTTPGLEYEQY
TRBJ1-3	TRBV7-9	ASSLSGLLSGNTIY
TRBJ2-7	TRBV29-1	SVGGGTGYEQY
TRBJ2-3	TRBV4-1	ASSRGPSTDTQY
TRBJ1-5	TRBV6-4	ASRWGRDDNQPQH
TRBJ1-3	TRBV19	ASLKGASGNTIY
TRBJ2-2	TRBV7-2	ASSLVPANTGELF
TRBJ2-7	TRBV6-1	ASSAPRQGLPYEQY
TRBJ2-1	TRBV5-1	ASSLFGTQHNEQF
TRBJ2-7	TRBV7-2	ASSRTRASGTRYEQY
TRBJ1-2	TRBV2	ASSVGQGGNYGYT
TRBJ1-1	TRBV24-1	ATSDPHTGTEAF
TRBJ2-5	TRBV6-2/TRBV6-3	ASSPPLLAGEETQY
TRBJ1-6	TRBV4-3	ASSQEIQGNNSPLH
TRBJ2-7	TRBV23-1	ASRKQGIREQY
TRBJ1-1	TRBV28	ASSLAQTGGRTEAF
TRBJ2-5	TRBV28	ATTSGINRETQY
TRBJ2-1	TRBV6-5	ASSYSRSSYNEQF
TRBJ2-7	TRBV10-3	AIGSAGGPNEQY
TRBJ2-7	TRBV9	ASSPYSGDLYEQY
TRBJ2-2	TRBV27	ASSLLGGLGTGELF
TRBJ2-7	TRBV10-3	AISESAWGQVSYEQY
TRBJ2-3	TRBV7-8	ASSFTGRGEAQDTQY
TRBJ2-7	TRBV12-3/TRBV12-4	ASSFRDYEQY
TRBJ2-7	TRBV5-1	ASSSPGQDTNEQY
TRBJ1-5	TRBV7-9	ASSLDRLRKPQH
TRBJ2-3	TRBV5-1	ASSLRTSGRMISDTQY
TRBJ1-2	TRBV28	ASSLIAPQGGYT
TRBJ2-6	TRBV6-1	ASSVQGAGGANVLT
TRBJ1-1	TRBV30	AWSGGRGPTF
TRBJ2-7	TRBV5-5	ASSLVGGISYEQY